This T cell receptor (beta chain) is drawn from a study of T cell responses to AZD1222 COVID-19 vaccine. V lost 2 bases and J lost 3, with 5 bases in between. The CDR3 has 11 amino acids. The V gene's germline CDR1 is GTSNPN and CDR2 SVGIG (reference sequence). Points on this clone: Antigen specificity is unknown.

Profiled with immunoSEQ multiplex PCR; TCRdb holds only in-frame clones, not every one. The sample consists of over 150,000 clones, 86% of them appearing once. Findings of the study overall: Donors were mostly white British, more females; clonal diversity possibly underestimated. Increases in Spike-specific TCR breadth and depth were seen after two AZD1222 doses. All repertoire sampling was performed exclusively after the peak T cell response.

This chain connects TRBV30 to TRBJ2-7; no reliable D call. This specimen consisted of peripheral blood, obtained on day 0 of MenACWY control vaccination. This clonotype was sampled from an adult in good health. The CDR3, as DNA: TGTGCCTGGAGTCTGAACTACGAGCAGTACTTC. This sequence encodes CAWSLNYEQYF.